The clone carrying this T cell receptor beta chain was observed a few times. The antigen remains undetermined. Each CDR3 protein is one row after TCRdb ran MiXCR on the 5' RACE reads. The table records nearly 550,000 distinct CDR3 sequences, approximately 21% of them present only once. The CDR3 extends over 13 amino acids. Germline CDR1 SGHRS, CDR2 YFSETQ. V dropped 0 bases and J dropped 5 bases, with 9 bases sitting between them. This sample was taken from a study of T cells after yellow fever vaccination. Notes on the study in general: It was a weaker secondary response, yet one that peaked faster, at day 5 versus 15. In post-booster samples, most primary-vaccination clones reappeared (96% CD4, roughly 88% CD8).

The sequence was collected from a man between 25 and 39 years old who received the YFV17D yellow fever vaccine. The gene calls are TRBV5-1 and TRBJ2-7, with D possibly TRBD1 on 5 matching bases. Sequencing was performed on PBMCs, taken 15 days after the yellow fever booster vaccination. The CDR3 region has the DNA TGCGCCAGCAGCTTGGATGGGGCGGACGAGCAGTACTTC. It is translated as CASSLDGADEQYF.